These 17 T cell receptor beta chains were sequenced from one sample in a study of regulatory T cells in long-lasting Graves disease. Time point: newly diagnosed GD, antithyroid drugs for less than 3 months. PBMC RNA served as the TCR library source. The authors built TCR beta libraries using iRepertoire HTBI primers and Arm-PCR of CDR3 regions. TCRdb itself ran the multiplex PCR reads through MiXCR, one entry per CDR3 protein. The data contain approximately 540,000 distinct CDR3 sequences, around 12% of them singletons. The same data also contributed to another study, on T cells in Graves' hyperthyroidism and ophthalmopathy.

The specimen was peripheral blood mononuclear cells (PBMCs), collected at new diagnosis, from a patient treated with antithyroid drugs. All receptors derive from a woman in her twenties or thirties with Graves disease.

This clonotype appeared many times. The J gene is TRBJ1-1, the V gene TRBV30, with D maybe TRBD1 (5 bases). V was shortened by 0 bases and J by 1 base, with 15 bases between the two germline ends. The CDR3 is 16 residues long. Per the germline V gene, CDR1 is GTSNPN and CDR2 is SVGIG (reference sequence). CDR3 coding DNA: TGTGCCTGGAGTGTATGGGACGGGGCCACGAACACTGAAGCTTTCTTT. Its translation: CAWSVWDGATNTEAFF.

This clonotype has more than one count but fewer than ten. A read error may explain this, as a much larger clone is one base away. This chain joins TRBV2 and TRBJ2-5; D gene unclear. The CDR3 runs to 13 residues. Germline CDR1 is SNHLY and CDR2 is FYNNEI. The V end was cut by 11 bases, the J end by 4 bases, with 17 bases between. CDR3 residues: CAGKTGVAETQYF. The CDR3 DNA reads TGTGCCGGCAAAACTGGGGTTGCAGAGACCCAGTACTTC.

This clonotype occurred many times. The chain is built from TRBV9 and TRBJ1-2, with a tentative D call TRBD1 (5 bases). There are 14 residues in the CDR3. Between the trimmed V and J ends, which lost 2 bases and 2 bases, there was a span of 10 bases. The germline CDR1 and CDR2 sequences are SGDLS and YYNGEE. The CDR3 here is CASSVGGENYGYTF. DNA for the CDR3: TGTGCCAGCAGCGTTGGAGGGGAGAACTATGGCTACACCTTC.

This clonotype was found a few times. The rearrangement joins TRBV7-8 to TRBJ2-3; TRBD1 aligns across 7 bases. Germline lookup yields CDR1 SGHVS and CDR2 FQNEAQ. J gave up 3 bases and V 3 bases, and 12 bases lay outside the gene matches. The length of the CDR3 is 17 residues. In DNA form, the CDR3 reads TGTGCCAGCAGCTTTAAAAAAGACAGGGTCGGGACAGATACGCAGTATTTT. Its translation is CASSFKKDRVGTDTQYF.

In this sample, this clonotype turned up many times. The chain carries TRBV11-2 and TRBJ1-5; D gene uncertain. Trimming stripped 5 bases from V and 2 bases from J, with 10 bases between. CDR3 length: 14 amino acids. Germline-derived CDR1 and CDR2 are SGHAT and FQNNGV. The CDR3 is CASSRAFGNQPQHF. CDR3 coding DNA: TGTGCCAGCAGCCGGGCGTTTGGCAATCAGCCCCAGCATTTT.

This clonotype occurred many times. The chain uses TRBV6-1 and TRBJ2-7; a possible D gene is TRBD1 (6 bases). Germline V gives CDR1 MNHNS, CDR2 SASEGT. The CDR3 has 16 amino acids. Between the trimmed V and J ends, which lost 3 bases and 2 bases, there was a span of 17 bases. DNA for the CDR3: TGTGCCAGCAGTGACTCACCCGGGACAACCGCCTACGAGCAGTACTTC. It translates to CASSDSPGTTAYEQYF.

Many counts were recorded for this clonotype. This sequence joins TRBV7-8 and TRBJ2-1, with 10 nucleotides matching TRBD2. Trimming at V came to 2 bases and at J to 8 bases, leaving 9 bases not matched to a gene. CDR3 length equals 16 residues. Germline CDR1 reads SGHVS; CDR2 reads FQNEAQ. The CDR3 here is CASSLSLAGVVYEQFF. CDR3 in DNA: TGTGCCAGCAGCTTATCCCTAGCGGGAGTCGTATATGAGCAGTTCTTC.

This clonotype was seen at least ten times. This chain uses TRBV6-1 with TRBJ1-5; perhaps TRBD1 as D (5 bases). CDR3 length: 15 residues. Trimming cost V 5 bases and J 0 bases, with 11 bases left between them. The germline V gene has CDR1 MNHNS and CDR2 SASEGT. The CDR3 reads CASSQGINSNQPQHF. The CDR3 DNA is TGTGCCAGCAGTCAGGGAATTAATAGCAATCAGCCCCAGCATTTT.

The V call is TRBV7-2, the J call TRBJ1-2; D is undetermined. Trimming left V 1 base short and J 2 bases short, with 8 bases between. There are 14 residues in the CDR3. CDR1 is SGHTA and CDR2 is FQGNSA in the germline V gene. CDR3 nucleotide sequence: TGTGCCAGCAGCTTAGATGGGGTCAACTATGGCTACACCTTC. Its protein is CASSLDGVNYGYTF.

The sample holds many counts of this clonotype. The chain has TRBV7-2 and TRBJ2-3, with 9 bases aligning to TRBD2. V was clipped by 0 bases and J by 8 bases; unmatched bases: 6. CDR1 SGHTA and CDR2 FQGNSA come from the germline V gene. This CDR3 has 15 residues. This CDR3 is CASSLALAGGGTQYF. The CDR3, as DNA: TGTGCCAGCAGCTTAGCCCTGGCGGGAGGGGGTACGCAGTATTTT.

This clonotype was seen repeatedly, ten times or more. This rearrangement joins TRBV6-2 or TRBV6-3 to TRBJ1-2; the D is unclear. The CDR3 spans 11 residues. Germline values: CDR1 MNHEY, CDR2 SVGEGT. Trimming shortened V by 6 bases and J by 8 bases, and 10 bases separated the two germline ends. CDR3 loop: CASRGVSGYTF. DNA for the CDR3: TGTGCCAGCAGGGGTGTGTCGGGCTACACCTTC.

This clonotype was picked up many times. This rearrangement joins TRBV12-3 or TRBV12-4 to TRBJ2-2; a weak D match, TRBD1 (6 bases). The CDR3 is 16 amino acids. The V end was cut by 5 bases, the J end by 3 bases, with 16 bases between. CDR3 in amino acids: CASSPGQKRHTGELFF. DNA of the CDR3: TGTGCCAGCAGTCCCGGACAGAAGAGGCACACCGGGGAGCTGTTTTTT.

This clonotype was counted a few times. V and J are TRBV19 and TRBJ1-1, with a weak D call TRBD1 (6 bases). Germline assignment: CDR1 LNHDA and CDR2 SQIVND (reference sequence). This CDR3 spans 13 amino acids. Trimming removed 8 bases at V and 5 bases at J, with 15 bases between. The CDR3 nucleotides read TGTGCCAGTCAACAGGGTGTTCGAACTGAAGCTTTCTTT. Amino acid sequence: CASQQGVRTEAFF.

Ten or more counts support this clonotype. V and J are TRBV20-1 and TRBJ2-3; TRBD2 agrees at 14 bases. V lost 6 bases, J lost 9 bases, and 8 bases stayed unmatched. Germline V gene data show CDR1 as DFQATT and CDR2 as SNEGSKA (reference sequence). The CDR3 contains 14 residues. This CDR3 reads CSAQGLAGALTQYF. The CDR3 nucleotides are TGCAGTGCCCAGGGACTAGCGGGAGCACTGACGCAGTATTTT.

The sample holds many counts of this clonotype. The genes are TRBV27 and TRBJ2-3; D not certain. The germline CDR1 and CDR2 sequences are MNHEY and SMNVEV (reference sequence). This CDR3 comprises 14 residues. V was pared by 8 bases and J by 3 bases, with 15 bases between. The CDR3 nucleotides read TGTGCCAGCGCCCCCCTGGCTAGAACAGATACGCAGTATTTT. Translation: CASAPLARTDTQYF.

This clonotype was counted at least ten times. The genes are TRBV30 and TRBJ2-7; D is uncertain. V dropped 0 bases and J dropped 3 bases, with 3 bases sitting between them. CDR1 and CDR2 from the germline V gene are GTSNPN and SVGIG (reference sequence). The CDR3 totals 11 residues. The CDR3 region has the DNA TGTGCCTGGAGTGTGATCTACGAGCAGTACTTC. Protein product: CAWSVIYEQYF.

This clonotype was counted ten times or more. The chain uses TRBV20-1 and TRBJ2-3; 8 bases map to TRBD2. This CDR3 region has 15 residues. The J segment lost 6 bases and the V segment lost 6 bases, leaving 14 bases of the junction unmatched. CDR1 is DFQATT, CDR2 SNEGSKA, per germline (reference sequence). CDR3 sequence reads: CSAKKPSGRGDTQYF. DNA for the CDR3: TGCAGTGCGAAGAAACCCAGCGGGAGAGGCGATACGCAGTATTTT.